The 15 T cell receptor beta chains given below trace back to one sample, sequenced in a study of beta chain features in type 1 diabetes. Sequenced material consisted of expressed TCRB transcripts (all of the isolated RNA was reverse transcribed). TCRdb's table, derived via immunoSEQ multiplex PCR, lists solely in-frame clones and lacks some. Counted here are some 250,000 clones, about 11% occurring once; the ten biggest clones make up over 0.015%. Which antigens these TCRs recognize remains unknown. Study-level findings and limits: For Type 1 diabetes patients, all four CD4+ subsets carried TCRB CDR3s that were moderately but significantly shorter.

Material for sequencing was naive CD4+ T cells from blood. The receptors derive from a man aged 25 to 40 with type 1 diabetes.

There are a few counts of this clone. The chain combines TRBV6-5 with TRBJ2-7; TRBD2 matches at 7 bases. This CDR3 contains 12 residues. The J segment lost 7 bases and the V segment lost 6 bases, leaving 6 bases of the junction unmatched. Germline V gives CDR1 MNHEY, CDR2 SVGAGI. CDR3 residues: CASSPGGKEQYF. DNA for the CDR3: TGTGCCAGCAGCCCCGGGGGGAAAGAGCAGTACTTC.

This clone appeared a few times. The J gene is TRBJ2-5, the V gene TRBV29-1, with D tentatively TRBD2 (6 bases). Trimming removed 3 bases at V and 2 bases at J, with 22 bases between. The CDR3 sequence is 17 residues long. In germline, CDR1 is SQVTM, CDR2 ANQGSEA. The CDR3 region is CSVDQRRDGKPQETQYF. In DNA, the CDR3 is TGCAGCGTTGACCAACGGCGGGACGGAAAGCCTCAAGAGACCCAGTACTTC. Full variable domain (remainder filled in from reference TRBV29-1 and TRBJ2-5): SAVISQKPSRDICQRGTSLTIQCQVDSQVTMMFWYRQQPGQSLTLIATANQGSEATYESGFVIDKFPISRPNLTFSTLTVSNMSPEDSSIYLCSVDQRRDGKPQETQYFGPGTRLLVL.

This clone occurred a few times. The V gene is TRBV5-6, the J gene TRBJ1-1; D is unclear. V lost 0 bases, J lost 11 bases, and 14 bases lay in between. The CDR3 loop spans 13 amino acids. Germline lookup yields CDR1 SGHDT and CDR2 YYEEEE. The CDR3 sequence is CASSLVGNVAAFF. The CDR3 DNA sequence: TGTGCCAGCAGCTTGGTGGGGAATGTAGCGGCTTTCTTT.

In this sample, this clone turned up a few times. The V call is TRBV7-9, the J call TRBJ1-3; a possible D gene is TRBD1 (6 bases). V lost 4 bases and J 0 bases, leaving 10 bases between the germline ends. There are 15 residues in the CDR3. Germline V lookup: CDR1 SEHNR, CDR2 FQNEAQ (reference sequence). The CDR3, as DNA: TGTGCCAGCAGCTCCGGACAGAGCTCTGGAAACACCATATATTTT. Translation gives CASSSGQSSGNTIYF.

In this sample, this clone turned up a few times. This chain connects TRBV9 to TRBJ2-3, with 9 bases lining up with TRBD2. Losses at the gene ends were 0 bases for V and 4 bases for J; bases not matched to a gene: 3. The CDR3 has 15 residues. Germline V gives CDR1 SGDLS, CDR2 YYNGEE. This CDR3 is CASSVVASGADTQYF. CDR3 nucleotides: TGTGCCAGCAGCGTAGTGGCTAGCGGGGCAGATACGCAGTATTTT.

The table lists this clone with a few counts. J is TRBJ1-1 and V is TRBV18; the D is unclear. The CDR3 is 13 amino acids. V lost 1 base and J lost 4, with 7 bases in between. Germline loops: CDR1 KGHSH, CDR2 LQKENI. CDR3 loop: CASSPRLGTEAFF. The CDR3 DNA reads TGTGCCAGCTCACCACGACTCGGCACTGAAGCTTTCTTT.

V is TRBV5-1 and J is TRBJ1-2, with 9 nucleotides matching TRBD1. The V and J ends lost 5 bases and 8 bases, in that order; junction bases with no gene match: 13. The CDR3 spans 15 residues. Germline V gene data show CDR1 as SGHRS and CDR2 as YFSETQ. CDR3 coding DNA: TGCGCCAGCAGTACACCCGGGACAGGGAGTCGAGGCTACACCTTC. It yields the protein CASSTPGTGSRGYTF.

This clone has only a few counts. The V call is TRBV5-1, the J call TRBJ2-5; 7 nucleotides align to TRBD2. Germline loops: CDR1 SGHRS, CDR2 YFSETQ. The V segment lost 4 bases and the J segment 5 bases; nucleotides outside the gene matches: 11. This CDR3 has 15 residues. CDR3: CASSPGAGREETQYF. CDR3 bases: TGCGCCAGCAGCCCCGGAGCGGGAAGGGAGGAGACCCAGTACTTC.

This clone turned up a few times. The V call is TRBV7-2, the J call TRBJ2-3; D possibly corresponds to TRBD2 (6 bases). V lost 5 bases and J 2 bases, leaving 11 bases between the germline ends. CDR3 size: 14 residues. Germline V lookup: CDR1 SGHTA, CDR2 FQGNSA. In DNA, the CDR3 is TGTGCCAGCAGCCGCGGGGCAGCCACAGATACGCAGTATTTT. Its protein is CASSRGAATDTQYF.

V usage is TRBV9 and J usage is TRBJ2-1; D may be TRBD2 (6 bases). Trimming cost V 0 bases and J 9 bases, with 16 bases left between them. CDR3 length: 15 amino acids. Germline CDR1 SGDLS, CDR2 YYNGEE. Here the CDR3 DNA reads TGTGCCAGCAGCGTAGGTCCGGGGGTCGGCGGTGAGCAGTTCTTC. Translation gives CASSVGPGVGGEQFF.

J is TRBJ2-1 and V is TRBV7-2, with D possibly being TRBD1 (5 bases). The germline V gene encodes CDR1 SGHTA and CDR2 FQGNSA. V shed 1 base and J shed 1 base, with 14 bases lying between them. CDR3 length: 17 amino acids. CDR3 region: CASSLVGSGRSYNEQFF. In DNA, the CDR3 is TGTGCCAGCAGCTTAGTGGGGTCAGGGCGATCCTACAATGAGCAGTTCTTC.

V usage is TRBV5-4 and J usage is TRBJ1-5; D is perhaps TRBD1 (5 bases). The CDR3 consists of 16 residues. Germline loops: CDR1 SGHNT, CDR2 YYREEE (reference sequence). V was shortened by 10 bases and J by 4 bases, with 24 bases between the two germline ends. Here the CDR3 DNA reads TGTGCCTCCAGCGGGATTGGACACGCACCTAATCAGCCCCAGCATTTT. This gives the protein CASSGIGHAPNQPQHF.

This clone was seen a few times. The chain recombines TRBV29-1 with TRBJ1-4, with D possibly TRBD1 on 5 matching bases. CDR1 is SQVTM and CDR2 is ANQGSEA in the germline V gene. The length of the CDR3 is 13 residues. The V end was cut by 4 bases, the J end by 8 bases, with 14 bases between. The CDR3 coding sequence is TGCAGCGTTGGTGGAGGGGCCGGCGAAAAACTGTTTTTT. This translates into CSVGGGAGEKLFF.

This chain connects TRBV25-1 to TRBJ1-6; D uncertain. Germline V gene lookup returns CDR1 MGHDK and CDR2 SYGVNS. CDR3 length equals 14 residues. Trimming removed 3 bases at V and 6 bases at J, with 9 bases between. CDR3 amino acids: CASSDWRSNSPLHF. As DNA, the CDR3 is TGTGCCAGCAGTGATTGGCGGAGTAATTCACCCCTCCACTTT.

The chain uses TRBV30 and TRBJ2-1, with 10 nucleotides matching TRBD2. Trimming removed 2 bases from V and 5 bases from J; junction bases left unmatched: 3. The CDR3 sequence is 14 residues long. Germline V gene lookup returns CDR1 GTSNPN and CDR2 SVGIG (reference sequence). CDR3 bases: TGTGCCTGGAGTACCCTAGCGGGGGACAATGAGCAGTTCTTC. Translating it yields CAWSTLAGDNEQFF. Full variable domain (missing parts from reference TRBV30 and TRBJ2-1): SQTIHQWPATLVQPVGSPLSLECTVEGTSNPNLYWYRQAAGRGLQLLFYSVGIGQISSEVPQNLSASRPQDRQFILSSKKLLLSDSGFYLCAWSTLAGDNEQFFGPGTRLTVL.